What follows are 16 T cell receptor beta chains derived from one specimen sequenced in a study of post-analysis software for immune sequencing data. Study-wide points: Compared with controls, patients had more of five or six TRBV segments, including TRBV5-6, TRBV5-1 and TRBV20-1.

Tagging with unique molecular identifiers was a feature of the TCR beta cDNA libraries. TCRdb reprocessed the PCR reads via MiXCR and lists one record per CDR3 protein. The table records 550,000 to 700,000 distinct CDR3 sequences, about 40% of them present only once. Their antigens are not known. Sequencing was performed on blood. The source of these receptors is a girl under 18 with multiple sclerosis.

V usage is TRBV4-1 and J usage is TRBJ1-2; 7 bases match TRBD1. CDR3 length: 14 amino acids. CDR1 is MGHRA, CDR2 YSYEKL, per germline. Unmatched junction bases numbered 6, after V lost 1 base and J lost 7 bases. CDR3 sequence: CASSQVNRGIGYTF. The CDR3 DNA reads TGCGCCAGCAGCCAAGTGAACAGGGGAATTGGCTACACCTTC.

In this sample, this clonotype turned up a few times. The V call is TRBV6-5, the J call TRBJ2-5, with D possibly being TRBD1 (5 bases). CDR1 is MNHEY and CDR2 is SVGAGI in the germline V gene. Trimming removed 2 bases at V and 5 bases at J, with 12 bases between. The CDR3 length is 14 residues. CDR3 bases: TGTGCCAGCAGTTACCTGGGCAGGGCGGAGACCCAGTACTTC. Its translation is CASSYLGRAETQYF.

This clonotype was picked up a small number of times. The rearrangement joins TRBV3-1 to TRBJ1-2; TRBD1 is a possible D gene (5 bases). Between the trimmed V and J ends, which lost 4 bases and 8 bases, there was a span of 14 bases. The CDR3 has 13 residues. Germline V gene lookup returns CDR1 LGHDT and CDR2 YNNKEL (reference sequence). DNA of the CDR3: TGTGCCAGCAGCCTGGGACTTTATGAGGGCTACACCTTC. It is translated as CASSLGLYEGYTF.

The J gene is TRBJ1-2, the V gene TRBV10-3, with unresolved D. The CDR3 has 14 residues. CDR1 ENHRY and CDR2 SYGVKD come from the germline V gene. The germline V and J ends were trimmed by 10 bases and 6 bases, with 21 bases remaining between them. The CDR3: CATRTFGAEDGYTF. As DNA, the CDR3 is TGTGCCACACGCACCTTCGGAGCCGAGGATGGCTACACCTTC.

The chain links TRBV5-1 to TRBJ2-3; TRBD2 might be the D (8 bases). V shed 1 base and J shed 6 bases, with 15 bases lying between them. The CDR3 has 15 amino acids. Germline-derived CDR1 and CDR2 are SGHRS and YFSETQ. CDR3 DNA: TGCGCCAGCAGCTTGAGGACGGGAGGGGGCGATACGCAGTATTTT. Protein: CASSLRTGGGDTQYF.

This clonotype occurred a few times. The V and J genes are TRBV6-1 and TRBJ2-7; tentative D call: TRBD1 (5 bases). The CDR3 sequence is 13 residues long. The germline CDR1 and CDR2 sequences are MNHNS and SASEGT. V lost 5 bases and J 6 bases, leaving 14 bases between the germline ends. The CDR3 spells CASSQGFGGEQYF. Written as DNA, the CDR3 is TGTGCCAGCAGTCAGGGCTTCGGTGGCGAGCAGTACTTC.

This clonotype rates as medium-sized. The V and J genes are TRBV5-1 and TRBJ2-7; 7 nucleotides line up with TRBD2. This CDR3 is 14 amino acids long. Germline V lookup: CDR1 SGHRS, CDR2 YFSETQ. Trimming at V came to 0 bases and at J to 12 bases, leaving 12 bases not matched to a gene. CDR3 residues: CASSLGLAEQLLYF. CDR3 bases: TGCGCCAGCAGCTTGGGGCTAGCGGAACAGCTACTGTACTTC.

This clonotype was counted only a few times. The V gene is TRBV29-1, the J gene TRBJ2-1, with 10 bases matching TRBD2. This CDR3 is 14 amino acids long. Trimming took 2 bases from V and 4 from J; bases not matched to a gene: 2. Germline values: CDR1 SQVTM, CDR2 ANQGSEA. CDR3 sequence: CSVETSGVYNEQFF. DNA for the CDR3: TGCAGCGTTGAAACTAGCGGGGTTTACAATGAGCAGTTCTTC.

The chain is built from TRBV4-1 and TRBJ2-1; perhaps TRBD2 as D (6 bases). V lost 3 bases to trimming and J lost 7 bases, with 22 bases between them. Germline CDR1 is MGHRA and CDR2 is YSYEKL. The length of the CDR3 is 17 residues. For the CDR3, the DNA is TGCGCCAGCAGCCAGGGCGGGGCCCGCAGGGTTAGGAATGAGCAGTTCTTC. It translates to CASSQGGARRVRNEQFF.

This clonotype was observed a handful of times. CDR3 residues: CASSWRDSYEQYF. CDR3 bases: TGTGCCAGCAGCTGGAGGGACTCCTACGAGCAGTACTTC. The chain is built from TRBV4-2 and TRBJ2-7; D might be TRBD2 (6 bases). Trimming shortened V by 5 bases and J by 0 bases, and 8 bases separated the two germline ends. The CDR3 sequence is 13 residues long. Germline V gene data show CDR1 as LGHNA and CDR2 as YNFKEQ.

As for this clonotype: The junction does not match germline at one end; this may be a read error. The rearrangement uses TRBV12-3 or TRBV12-4 and TRBJ2-7; D gene uncertain. The CDR3 consists of 13 residues. The CDR3 protein is CASSFVMTYEQYF. The CDR3 bases are TGTGCCAGCAGTTTTGTTATGACCTACGAACAGTACTTC.

V gene TRBV5-1 combines with J gene TRBJ2-7, with 8 bases fitting TRBD2. V dropped 0 bases and J dropped 3; count of bases not matched to a gene: 5. The CDR3 spans 15 residues. Germline values: CDR1 SGHRS, CDR2 YFSETQ. This CDR3 is CASSLASGRDYEQYF. The DNA of the CDR3 is TGCGCCAGCAGCTTGGCCAGCGGGAGAGACTACGAGCAGTACTTC.

The CDR3 loop is CASSLGRRESYNEQFF. The DNA of the CDR3 is TGTGCCAGCAGCTTAGGGAGGCGGGAATCTTACAATGAGCAGTTCTTC. This rearrangement joins TRBV7-2 to TRBJ2-1; D is perhaps TRBD2 (6 bases). The CDR3 is 16 amino acids. Trimming shortened V by 1 base and J by 4 bases, and 14 bases separated the two germline ends. CDR1 and CDR2 from the germline V gene are SGHTA and FQGNSA.

The J gene is TRBJ1-1, the V gene TRBV6-5; the D gene is possibly TRBD1 (5 bases). Germline V gene data show CDR1 as MNHEY and CDR2 as SVGAGI. V lost 4 bases, J lost 11 bases, and 14 bases lay in between. There are 12 residues in the CDR3. CDR3 residues: CASSFPEGEAFF. As DNA, the CDR3 is TGTGCCAGCAGTTTCCCGGAAGGGGAGGCTTTCTTT.

This rearrangement joins TRBV15 to TRBJ2-5, with a weak D call TRBD1 (5 bases). Germline loops: CDR1 LNHNV, CDR2 YYDKDF (reference sequence). V lost 5 bases and J 2 bases, leaving 15 bases between the germline ends. The CDR3 spans 15 residues. The chain's CDR3 is CATSLGQGGQETQYF. The CDR3 DNA reads TGTGCCACCAGCCTAGGGCAGGGTGGGCAAGAGACCCAGTACTTC.

This clonotype was seen a handful of times. The chain joins TRBV7-2 to TRBJ1-2; a weak D match, TRBD1 (6 bases). The V gene's germline CDR1 is SGHTA and CDR2 FQGNSA. The CDR3 extends over 17 amino acids. V lost 3 bases and J 2 bases, leaving 19 bases between the germline ends. The CDR3 protein is CASSLGPGQLDNYGYTF. In nucleotides, the CDR3 is TGTGCCAGCAGCTTGGGACCCGGACAGCTAGACAACTATGGCTACACCTTC.